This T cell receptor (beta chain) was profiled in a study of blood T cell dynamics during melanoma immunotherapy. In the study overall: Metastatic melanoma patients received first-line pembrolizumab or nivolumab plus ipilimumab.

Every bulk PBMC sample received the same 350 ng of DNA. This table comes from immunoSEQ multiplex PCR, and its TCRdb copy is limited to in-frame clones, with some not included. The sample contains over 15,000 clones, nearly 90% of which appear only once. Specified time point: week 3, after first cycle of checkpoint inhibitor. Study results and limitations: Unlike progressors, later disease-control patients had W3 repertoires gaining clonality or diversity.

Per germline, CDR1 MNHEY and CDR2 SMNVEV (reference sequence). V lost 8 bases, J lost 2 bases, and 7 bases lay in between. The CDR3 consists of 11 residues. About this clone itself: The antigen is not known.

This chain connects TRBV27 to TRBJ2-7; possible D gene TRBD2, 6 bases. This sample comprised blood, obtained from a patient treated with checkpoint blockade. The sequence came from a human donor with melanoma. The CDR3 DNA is TGTGCCAGCTGGGGGGCCTACGAGCAGTACTTC. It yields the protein CASWGAYEQYF.